The T cell receptor (beta chain) under discussion was sequenced for a study of cytomegalovirus exposure and HLA in healthy donors. With regard to this clone: The antigen remains unidentified.

The CDR3 totals 13 residues. Germline CDR1 and CDR2: MNHNY and SVGAGI (reference sequence). V was shortened by 6 bases and J by 3 bases, with 9 bases between the two germline ends. Regarding the study as a whole: V- and J-gene trimming in TCR beta was tied to a missense DCLRE1C variant by an analysis performed later.

60 Vbeta and 13 Jbeta primers were used in PCR. Measured with immunoSEQ multiplex PCR; TCRdb has only the in-frame clones, and not every one. The sample has about 190,000 clones, approximately 11% seen once. Material for sequencing was PBMCs. The chain has TRBV6-6 and TRBJ2-1; D uncertain. The clonotype comes from a man aged 45-60 years in good health and CMV-seropositive. Here the CDR3 reads CASRGSSYNEQFF. CDR3 coding DNA: TGTGCCAGCAGAGGTAGCAGCTACAATGAGCAGTTCTTC.